The T cell receptor beta chain under discussion was sequenced for a study of CXCR3-negative and CXCR3-positive naive CD8 T cells. Study conclusions and caveats: In CXCR3-positive naive cells, the TRB CDR3s were more hydrophobic than in CXCR3-negative naive cells.

For this clonotype: What it binds is not known.

The CDR3 consists of 16 residues. Germline CDR1 is LNHNV and CDR2 is YYDKDF (reference sequence). 5' RACE with UMI labels generated the TRB cDNA libraries. Using the 5' RACE reads, TCRdb records one entry per CDR3 protein without DNA. In total, the table holds under 150,000 distinct CDR3 sequences. Material: naive CXCR3+ CD8+ T cells from blood. Documented subset: CD45RO-CCR7+CD27+CD95- naive CD8+ T cells expressing CXCR3 (TNR3+). This rearrangement joins TRBV15 to TRBJ1-1; TCRdb returns TRBD1, unconfirmable since there is no DNA. The sequence derives from a human donor in good health. Some clones in this sample may be carry-over from other donors' samples. CDR3 region: CATSSPTGGRGTEAFF.